Shown below are 3 T cell receptor beta chains from a single sample sequenced in a study of Graves' ophthalmopathy and Graves' hyperthyroidism. RNA transcripts were the source from which TCR beta CDR3 regions were amplified. The authors performed first-round RT-PCR with HTBI primers and then a second-round multiplex PCR. One entry per CDR3 protein, called by TCRdb with MiXCR from the multiplex PCR reads. The table shows about 1.2 million distinct CDR3 sequences, with 36% occurring only once. The sample comprised peripheral blood or thyroid tissue (not recorded which). Receptors originate from an adult man with Graves' hyperthyroidism.

The chain couples TRBV7-9 to TRBJ2-7; 12 bases are a match to TRBD2. CDR1 is SEHNR and CDR2 is FQNEAQ in the germline V gene (reference sequence). The CDR3 loop spans 15 amino acids. Unmatched junction bases numbered 8, after V lost 6 bases and J lost 5 bases. Written as DNA, the CDR3 is TGTGCCAGCAGTCCTCTAGCGGGAGGGCTCGACGAGCAGTACTTC. Protein product: CASSPLAGGLDEQYF.

This clonotype was detected only a few times. J is TRBJ2-5 and V is TRBV12-3 or TRBV12-4, with 9 bases that match TRBD1. Trimming removed 5 bases from V and 6 bases from J; junction bases left unmatched: 10. There are 15 residues in the CDR3. In DNA, the CDR3 is TGTGCCAGCAGTGACGAGGGACAGGGTCGGAAGACCCAGTACTTC. Its translation: CASSDEGQGRKTQYF.

This clonotype was detected many times. The chain uses TRBV3-2 and TRBJ2-5; the table's TRBD1 call for D was not verified on the DNA. TRBV3-2 is a pseudogene. The CDR3 contains 15 residues. DNA for the CDR3: TGTGCCAGCAGCCAAAGCAGGGGGCAGGGAGAGACCCAGTACTTC. Residues: CASSQSRGQGETQYF.